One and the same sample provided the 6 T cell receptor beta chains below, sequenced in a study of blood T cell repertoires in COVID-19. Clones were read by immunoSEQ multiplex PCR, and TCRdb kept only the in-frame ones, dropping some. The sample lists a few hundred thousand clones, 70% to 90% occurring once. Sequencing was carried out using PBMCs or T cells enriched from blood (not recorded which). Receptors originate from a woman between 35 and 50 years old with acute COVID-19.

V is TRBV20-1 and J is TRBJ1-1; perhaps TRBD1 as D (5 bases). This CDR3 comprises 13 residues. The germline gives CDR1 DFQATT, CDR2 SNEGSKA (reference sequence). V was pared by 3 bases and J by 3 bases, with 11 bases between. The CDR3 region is CSASAGFDTEAFF. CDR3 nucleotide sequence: TGCAGTGCTAGTGCAGGGTTTGACACTGAAGCTTTCTTT.

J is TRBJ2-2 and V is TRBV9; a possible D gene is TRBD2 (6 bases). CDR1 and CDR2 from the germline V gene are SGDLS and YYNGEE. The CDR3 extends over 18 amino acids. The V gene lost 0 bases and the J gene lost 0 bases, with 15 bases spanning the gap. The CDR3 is CASSVETAGSSNTGELFF. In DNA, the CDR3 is TGTGCCAGCAGCGTAGAGACTGCGGGGAGTTCGAACACCGGGGAGCTGTTTTTT.

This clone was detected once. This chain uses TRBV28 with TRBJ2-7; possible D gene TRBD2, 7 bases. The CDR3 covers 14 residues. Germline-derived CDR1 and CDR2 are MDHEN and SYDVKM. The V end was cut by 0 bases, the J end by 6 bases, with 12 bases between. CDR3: CASSLWGGAGEQYF. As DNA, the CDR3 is TGTGCCAGCAGTTTATGGGGGGGGGCGGGCGAGCAGTACTTC.

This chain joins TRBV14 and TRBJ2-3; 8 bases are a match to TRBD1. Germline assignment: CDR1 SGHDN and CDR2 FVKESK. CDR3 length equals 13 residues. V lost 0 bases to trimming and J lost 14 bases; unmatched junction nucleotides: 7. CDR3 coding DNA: TGTGCCAGCAGCCAAGAGCCTTACAGGGGGAGGTATTTT. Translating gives CASSQEPYRGRYF.

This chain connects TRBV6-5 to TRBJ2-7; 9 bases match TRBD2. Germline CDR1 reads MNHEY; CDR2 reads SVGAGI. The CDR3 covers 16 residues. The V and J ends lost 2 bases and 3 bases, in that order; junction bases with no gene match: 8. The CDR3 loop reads CASSYSSASGNYEQYF. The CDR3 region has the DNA TGTGCCAGCAGTTACAGCTCGGCTAGCGGGAACTACGAGCAGTACTTC.

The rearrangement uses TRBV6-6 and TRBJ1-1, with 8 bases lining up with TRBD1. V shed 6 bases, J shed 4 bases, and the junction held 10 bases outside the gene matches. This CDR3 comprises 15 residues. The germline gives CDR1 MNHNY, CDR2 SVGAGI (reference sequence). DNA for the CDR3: TGTGCCAGCAGGAAAGGACAGGGTGGTTCCACTGAAGCTTTCTTT. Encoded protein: CASRKGQGGSTEAFF.